This passage covers 15 T cell receptor beta chains from one sample sequenced in a study of blood T cells in healthy people across ages. The second PCR ran about 6 to 11 cycles with a sample-barcoded 5' primer and J-beta primers. TCRdb recomputed calls from the 5' RACE reads with MiXCR, one row per CDR3 protein. The table has about 830,000 distinct CDR3 sequences, roughly 60% seen once. Sequenced material: blood. The receptors stem from a man aged 25-40 years in good health.

The V gene is TRBV12-5, the J gene TRBJ1-6, with a tentative D call TRBD1 (5 bases). The CDR3 sequence is 19 residues long. In germline, CDR1 is LGHNT, CDR2 FRNRAP. Deletions cut 0 bases from V and 8 bases from J, with 23 bases between. For the CDR3, the DNA is TGTGCTAGTGGTTTGGTACTTCAGGGCGGGTCGTACGGCTATTCACCCCTCCACTTT. It encodes CASGLVLQGGSYGYSPLHF.

V gene TRBV24-1 combines with J gene TRBJ1-2; D gene unclear. This CDR3 has 12 amino acids. Germline assignment: CDR1 KGHDR and CDR2 SFDVKD. Trimming removed 5 bases from V and 10 bases from J, with 13 bases in between. The chain's CDR3 is CATSAVGGVYTF. Here the CDR3 DNA reads TGTGCCACCAGTGCCGTTGGCGGAGTCTACACCTTC.

This clonotype was observed at least ten times. Relative to the germline gene, one junction end is altered; a read error may explain this. This chain links TRBV20-1 with TRBJ2-5; D gene ambiguous. The CDR3 is made up of 13 amino acids. The germline V gene has CDR1 DFQATT and CDR2 SNEGSKA (reference sequence). The DNA of the CDR3 is TGCAGTGCTCGAGAGGCCCCGAAAGAGACCCAGTACTTC. Protein sequence: CSAREAPKETQYF.

This rearrangement joins TRBV29-1 to TRBJ1-4; D gene uncertain. The germline V and J ends were trimmed by 4 bases and 8 bases, with 17 bases remaining between them. There are 14 residues in the CDR3. Germline CDR1 reads SQVTM; CDR2 reads ANQGSEA. CDR3 amino acids: CSVASESLEEKLFF. The CDR3 DNA sequence: TGCAGCGTTGCTAGCGAATCCCTTGAGGAAAAACTGTTTTTT. Complete variable domain (other parts from reference TRBV29-1 and TRBJ1-4): SAVISQKPSRDICQRGTSLTIQCQVDSQVTMMFWYRQQPGQSLTLIATANQGSEATYESGFVIDKFPISRPNLTFSTLTVSNMSPEDSSIYLCSVASESLEEKLFFGSGTQLSVL.

This chain joins TRBV6-1 and TRBJ2-4; 7 positions agree with TRBD1. The better agreement between TRBJ2-7 and the DNA end casts doubt on the J call. The CDR3 spans 15 residues. Germline values: CDR1 MNHNS, CDR2 SASEGT. CDR3 in amino acids: CASSVSGTVYYEQYF. The CDR3 nucleotides read TGTGCCAGCAGTGTCTCCGGGACAGTCTACTACGAGCAGTACTTC.

The rearrangement uses TRBV6-6 and TRBJ2-5; D not resolved. The CDR3 is made up of 14 amino acids. V lost 4 bases and J 11 bases, leaving 20 bases between the germline ends. Germline V gene sequence: CDR1 MNHNY, CDR2 SVGAGI (reference sequence). The CDR3 DNA sequence: TGTGCCAGCAGTTCCAGCCACATCGGCGATGAGCAGTACTTC. Protein product: CASSSSHIGDEQYF.

With respect to this clonotype: At one boundary the junction diverges from the germline segment, which might be a read error. This CDR3 reads CAGRRNYGYTF. The DNA of the CDR3 is TGTGCCGGTAGGAGGAACTATGGCTACACCTTC. This chain joins TRBV19 and TRBJ1-2; D remains ambiguous. CDR1 and CDR2 (germline): LNHDA, SQIVND (reference sequence). The CDR3 is made up of 11 amino acids.

V and J are TRBV10-2 and TRBJ2-1; D call uncertain. V shed 8 bases and J shed 0 bases, with 14 bases lying between them. This CDR3 is 15 amino acids long. Germline CDR1 is WSHSY and CDR2 is SAAADI. CDR3 sequence (DNA): TGCGCCAGCCTCGGCGGCCAAAGCTCCTACAATGAGCAGTTCTTC. Its protein product is CASLGGQSSYNEQFF.

This clonotype turned up a few times. The rearrangement joins TRBV4-3 to TRBJ2-7; TRBD1 aligns across 8 bases. Germline CDR1 LGHNA, CDR2 YSLEER. The V and J ends lost 1 base and 3 bases, in that order; junction bases with no gene match: 5. The CDR3 is 15 amino acids. DNA of the CDR3: TGCGCCAGCAGCCAAGCCAGGGGGCCATTCTACGAGCAGTACTTC. Protein product: CASSQARGPFYEQYF.

This chain links TRBV10-3 with TRBJ2-1, with D perhaps matching TRBD2 (5 bases). There are 15 residues in the CDR3. CDR1 and CDR2 (germline): ENHRY, SYGVKD. Deletions cut 3 bases from V and 10 bases from J, with 19 bases between. CDR3: CAISDSRAPTYEQFF. CDR3 DNA sequence: TGTGCCATCAGTGACTCGCGGGCTCCCACCTACGAGCAGTTCTTC.

V gene TRBV7-3 combines with J gene TRBJ2-1, with unresolved D. CDR1 is SGHTA, CDR2 FQGTGA, per germline. V was trimmed by 5 bases and J by 4 bases, leaving 15 bases between them. The CDR3 consists of 15 residues. The CDR3 loop reads CASSPPGREYNEQFF. In DNA form, the CDR3 reads TGTGCCAGCAGCCCCCCGGGCAGAGAATACAATGAGCAGTTCTTC.

The chain uses TRBV12-3 or TRBV12-4 and TRBJ2-3; 9 bases fit TRBD2. The CDR3 consists of 17 residues. V shed 8 bases, J shed 0 bases, and the junction held 12 bases outside the gene matches. CDR3 amino acids: CASQRGLAGKSTDTQYF. The CDR3 DNA follows: TGTGCCAGCCAGCGGGGTCTAGCGGGAAAAAGCACAGATACGCAGTATTTT.

The genes are TRBV5-4 and TRBJ2-1; 8 positions agree with TRBD2. The CDR3 loop spans 19 amino acids. Germline CDR1 is SGHNT and CDR2 is YYREEE (reference sequence). The V and J ends lost 0 bases and 2 bases, in that order; junction bases with no gene match: 13. CDR3 bases: TGTGCCAGCAGCTTGGGCGGGGGGACGGGGCCAGGGACCTACAATGAGCAGTTCTTC. Translated: CASSLGGGTGPGTYNEQFF.

The J gene is TRBJ2-5, the V gene TRBV5-5, with D tentatively TRBD1 (5 bases). Germline values: CDR1 SGHKS, CDR2 YYEKEE (reference sequence). There are 14 residues in the CDR3. V was cut by 2 bases and J by 4 bases, with 12 bases left in between. The CDR3: CASSFQGIVETQYF. CDR3 DNA: TGTGCCAGCAGCTTTCAGGGCATCGTAGAGACCCAGTACTTC.

The V call is TRBV27, the J call TRBJ1-4; D remains unclear. The V end lost 5 bases, the J end lost 7 bases, and 20 bases lay between the germline ends. Germline CDR1 and CDR2: MNHEY and SMNVEV (reference sequence). The CDR3 runs to 16 residues. This CDR3 is CASSMRPDGVPEKLFF. The CDR3 bases are TGTGCCAGCAGTATGCGCCCCGATGGGGTACCTGAAAAACTGTTTTTT.